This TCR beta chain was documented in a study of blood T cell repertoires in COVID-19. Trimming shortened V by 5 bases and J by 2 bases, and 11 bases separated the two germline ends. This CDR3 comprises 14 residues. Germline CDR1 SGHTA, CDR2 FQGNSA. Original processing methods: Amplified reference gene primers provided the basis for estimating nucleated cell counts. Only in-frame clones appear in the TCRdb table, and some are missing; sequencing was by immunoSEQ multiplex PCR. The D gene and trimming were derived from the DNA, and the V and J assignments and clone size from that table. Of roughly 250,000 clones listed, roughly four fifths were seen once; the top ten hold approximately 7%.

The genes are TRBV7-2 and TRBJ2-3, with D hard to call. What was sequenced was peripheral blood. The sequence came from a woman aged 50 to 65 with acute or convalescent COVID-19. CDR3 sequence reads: CASSARIDTDTQYF. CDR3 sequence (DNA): TGTGCCAGCAGCGCGCGGATAGACACAGATACGCAGTATTTT.